The rows below give T cell receptor beta chains drawn from one sample of a study of control samples from healthy donors and cancer patients. Clones were sequenced by immunoSEQ multiplex PCR, and TCRdb holds only the in-frame ones, with some missing. The sample includes more than 140,000 clones, 94% of them seen just once. The material sequenced was blood. These TCRs come from a man in his forties in good health. The conserved cysteine and the conserved F or W are not part of the CDR3 here.

>11|TRBV29-1
SVVHTSSYEQY
>14|TRBV5-6
ASSLVLASSYNEQF
>13|TRBV5-6
ASSFRGHLYNEQF
>15|TRBV28
ASSTSGFGATNEKLF
>19|TRBV7-6
ASSLAAPGQGRRNRNQPQH
>15|TRBV27
ASSLSTVTGTNEKLF
>9|TRBV28
ASSFAQEAF
>13|TRBV28
ASIGQGAYTGELF
>12|TRBV7-2
ASSRRFTADEQF
>14|TRBV10-2
ASSETSWQTGQPQH
>12|TRBV19
ASSIRNPTDTQY
>11|TRBV12-3/TRBV12-4
ASSFEANYGYT
>10|TRBV28
ASSLTGEKLF
>13|TRBV28
ASSLYGVNPREQY
>11|TRBV6-1
ASSETETTEAF
>14|TRBV6-6
ASSRGQGAAKNIQY
>9|TRBV20-1
SAGVGYEQY
>9|TRBV20-1
SGQLSYGYT
>12|TRBV3-1/TRBV3-2
ASSHRSGANVLT
>12|TRBV29-1
SVVAGTGVNEQF
>12|TRBV5-1
ASSLGRTNYGYT
>11|TRBV5-4
ASSQQGNYGYT
>13|TRBV5-1
ASSPQRRQGNEQF
>13|TRBV5-6
ASSLGEAGVREQY
>11|TRBV5-6
ASSPGPTYEQY
>11|TRBV5-8
ASSLPGIDTQY
>11|TRBV29-1
SVRGERRGEQF
>13|TRBV9
ASSGGGSSTDTQY
>12|TRBV7-2
ASSLRSGTDTQY
>11|TRBV7-6
ASSTNMNTEAF
>11|TRBV15
ATSRDPGETQY
>11|TRBV5-5
ASRLDRALGYT
>12|TRBV28
ASSFPGAPGELF
>15|TRBV7-2
ASSFLGGGIANSPLH
>14|TRBV6-5
ASSYREGALNTEAF
>13|TRBV24-1
ATSDTGTGDRELF
>11|TRBV6-5
ASSYSALEGAF
>12|TRBV6-4
ASSVNGGSETQY